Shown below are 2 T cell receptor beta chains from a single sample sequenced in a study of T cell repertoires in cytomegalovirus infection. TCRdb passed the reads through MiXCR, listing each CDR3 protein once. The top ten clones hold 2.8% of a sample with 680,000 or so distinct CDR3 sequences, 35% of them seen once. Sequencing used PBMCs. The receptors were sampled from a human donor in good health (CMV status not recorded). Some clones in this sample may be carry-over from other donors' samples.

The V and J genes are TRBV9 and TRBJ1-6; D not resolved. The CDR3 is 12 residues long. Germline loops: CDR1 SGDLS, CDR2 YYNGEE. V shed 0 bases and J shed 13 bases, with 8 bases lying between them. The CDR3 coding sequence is TGTGCCAGCAGCGTAGGGGATCCTCCCCTCCACTTT. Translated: CASSVGDPPLHF.

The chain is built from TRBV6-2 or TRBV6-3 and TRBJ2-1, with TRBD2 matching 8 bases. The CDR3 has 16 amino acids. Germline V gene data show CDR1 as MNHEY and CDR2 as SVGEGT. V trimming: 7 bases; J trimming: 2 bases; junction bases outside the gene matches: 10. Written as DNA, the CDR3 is TGTGCCAGCATCGAACAAGCGGGAGCGCCCTACAATGAGCAGTTCTTC. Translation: CASIEQAGAPYNEQFF.